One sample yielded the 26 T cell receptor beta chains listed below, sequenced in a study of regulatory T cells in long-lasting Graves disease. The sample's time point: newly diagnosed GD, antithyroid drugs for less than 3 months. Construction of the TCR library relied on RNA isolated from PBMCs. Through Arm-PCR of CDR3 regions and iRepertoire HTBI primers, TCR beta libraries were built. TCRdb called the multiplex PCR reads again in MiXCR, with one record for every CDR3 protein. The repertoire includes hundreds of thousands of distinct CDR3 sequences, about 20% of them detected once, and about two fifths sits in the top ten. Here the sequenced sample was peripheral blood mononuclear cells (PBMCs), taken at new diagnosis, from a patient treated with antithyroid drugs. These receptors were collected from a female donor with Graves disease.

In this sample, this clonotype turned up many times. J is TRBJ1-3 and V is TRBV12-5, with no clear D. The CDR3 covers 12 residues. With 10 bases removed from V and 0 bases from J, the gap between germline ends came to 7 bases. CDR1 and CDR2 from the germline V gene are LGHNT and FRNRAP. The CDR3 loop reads CAIEDSGNTIYF. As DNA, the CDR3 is TGTGCTATTGAGGACTCTGGAAACACCATATATTTT.

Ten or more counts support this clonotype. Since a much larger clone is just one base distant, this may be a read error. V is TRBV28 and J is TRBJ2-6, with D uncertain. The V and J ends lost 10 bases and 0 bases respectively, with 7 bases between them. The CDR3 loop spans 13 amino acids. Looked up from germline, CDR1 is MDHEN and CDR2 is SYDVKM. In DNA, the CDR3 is TGTGCCAACCGGAACTCTGGGGCCAACGTCCTGACTTTC. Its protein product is CANRNSGANVLTF.

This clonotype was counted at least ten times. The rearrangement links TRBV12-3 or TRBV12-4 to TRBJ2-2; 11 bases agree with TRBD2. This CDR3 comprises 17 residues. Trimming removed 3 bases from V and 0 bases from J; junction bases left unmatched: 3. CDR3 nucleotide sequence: TGTGCCAGCAGTTTTCGACTAGCGGGGACGAACACCGGGGAGCTGTTTTTT. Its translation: CASSFRLAGTNTGELFF.

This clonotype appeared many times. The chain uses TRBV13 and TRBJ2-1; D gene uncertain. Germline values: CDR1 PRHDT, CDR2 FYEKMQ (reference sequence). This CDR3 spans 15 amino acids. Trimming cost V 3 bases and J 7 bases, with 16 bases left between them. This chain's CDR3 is CASSFGRPMGNEQFF. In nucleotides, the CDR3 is TGTGCCAGCAGCTTCGGACGCCCAATGGGTAATGAGCAGTTCTTC.

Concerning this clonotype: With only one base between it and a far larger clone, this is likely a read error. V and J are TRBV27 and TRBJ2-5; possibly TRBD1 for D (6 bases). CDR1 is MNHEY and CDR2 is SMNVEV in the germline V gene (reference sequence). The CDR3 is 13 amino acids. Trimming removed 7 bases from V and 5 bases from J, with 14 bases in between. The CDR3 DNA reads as TGTGCCAGCAACTCAGGGGTGATGGAGACCCAGTACTTC. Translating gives CASNSGVMETQYF.

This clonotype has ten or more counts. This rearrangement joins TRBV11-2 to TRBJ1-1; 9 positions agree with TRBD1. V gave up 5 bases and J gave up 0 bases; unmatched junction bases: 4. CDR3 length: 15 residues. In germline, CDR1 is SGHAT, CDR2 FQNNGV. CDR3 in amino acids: CASSLQGAMNTEAFF. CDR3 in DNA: TGTGCCAGCAGCCTACAGGGGGCCATGAACACTGAAGCTTTCTTT.

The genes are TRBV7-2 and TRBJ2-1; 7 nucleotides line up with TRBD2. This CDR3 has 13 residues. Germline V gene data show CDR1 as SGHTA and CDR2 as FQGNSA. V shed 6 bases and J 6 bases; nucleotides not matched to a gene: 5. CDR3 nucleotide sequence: TGTGCCAGCAGTTCCCGGGAGGCCAATGAGCAGTTCTTC. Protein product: CASSSREANEQFF.

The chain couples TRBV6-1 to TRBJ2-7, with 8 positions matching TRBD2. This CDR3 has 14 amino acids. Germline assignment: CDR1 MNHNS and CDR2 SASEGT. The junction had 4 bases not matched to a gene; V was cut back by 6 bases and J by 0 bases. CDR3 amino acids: CASSQREHSYEQYF. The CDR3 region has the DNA TGTGCCAGCAGCCAGCGGGAGCACTCCTACGAGCAGTACTTC.

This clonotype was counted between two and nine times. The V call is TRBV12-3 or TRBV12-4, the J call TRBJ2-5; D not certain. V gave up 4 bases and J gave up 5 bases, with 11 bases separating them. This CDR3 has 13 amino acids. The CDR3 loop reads CASSSPTKETQYF. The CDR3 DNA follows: TGTGCCAGCAGTTCCCCCACGAAGGAGACCCAGTACTTC.

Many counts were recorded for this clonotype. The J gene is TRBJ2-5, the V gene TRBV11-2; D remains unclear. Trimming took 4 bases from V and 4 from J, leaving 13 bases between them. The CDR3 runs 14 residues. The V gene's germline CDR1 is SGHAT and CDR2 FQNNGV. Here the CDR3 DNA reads TGTGCCAGCAGCTCCTCCCGGACCGGAGAGACCCAGTACTTC. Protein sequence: CASSSSRTGETQYF.

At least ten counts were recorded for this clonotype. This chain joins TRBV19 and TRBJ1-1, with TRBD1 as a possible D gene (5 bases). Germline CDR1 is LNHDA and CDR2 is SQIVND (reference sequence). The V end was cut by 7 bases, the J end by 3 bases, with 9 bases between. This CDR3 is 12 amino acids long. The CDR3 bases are TGTGCCAGTATTAGAGGGGACACTGAAGCTTTCTTT. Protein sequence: CASIRGDTEAFF. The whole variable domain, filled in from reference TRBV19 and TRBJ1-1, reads DGGITQSPKYLFRKEGQNVTLSCEQNLNHDAMYWYRQDPGQGLRLIYYSQIVNDFQKGDIAEGYSVSREKKESFPLTVTSAQKNPTAFYLCASIRGDTEAFFGQGTRLTVV.

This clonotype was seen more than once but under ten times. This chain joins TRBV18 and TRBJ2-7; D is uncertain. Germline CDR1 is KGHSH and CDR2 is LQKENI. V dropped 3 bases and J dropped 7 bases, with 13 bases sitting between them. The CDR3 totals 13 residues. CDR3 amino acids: CASSPLLSEEQYF. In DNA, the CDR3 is TGTGCCAGCTCACCCCTCCTGTCTGAAGAGCAGTACTTC.

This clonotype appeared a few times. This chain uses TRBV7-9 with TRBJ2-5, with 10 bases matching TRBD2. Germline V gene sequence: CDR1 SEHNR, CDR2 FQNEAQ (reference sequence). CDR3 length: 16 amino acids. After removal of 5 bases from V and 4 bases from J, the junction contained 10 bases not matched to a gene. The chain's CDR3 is CASSILLAGAGETQYF. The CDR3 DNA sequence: TGTGCCAGCAGCATCCTTCTAGCGGGAGCGGGAGAGACCCAGTACTTC. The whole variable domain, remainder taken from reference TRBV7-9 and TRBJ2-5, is DTGVSQNPRHKITKRGQNVTFRCDPISEHNRLYWYRQTLGQGPEFLTYFQNEAQLEKSRLLSDRFSAERPKGSFSTLEIQRTEQGDSAMYLCASSILLAGAGETQYFGPGTRLLVL.

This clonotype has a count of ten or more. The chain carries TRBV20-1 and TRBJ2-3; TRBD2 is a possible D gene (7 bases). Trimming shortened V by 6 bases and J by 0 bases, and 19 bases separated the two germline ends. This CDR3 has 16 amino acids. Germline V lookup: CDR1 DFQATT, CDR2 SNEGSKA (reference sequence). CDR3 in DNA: TGCAGTGCCTCCTTTAGGGGGGGGGTGAGCACAGATACGCAGTATTTT. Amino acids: CSASFRGGVSTDTQYF.

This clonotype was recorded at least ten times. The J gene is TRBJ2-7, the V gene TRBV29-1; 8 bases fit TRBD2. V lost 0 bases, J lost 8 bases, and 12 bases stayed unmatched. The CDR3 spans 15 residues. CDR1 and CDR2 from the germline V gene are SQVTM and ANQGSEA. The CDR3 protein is CSVEERGGTREKQYF. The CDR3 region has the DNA TGCAGCGTTGAAGAGAGAGGGGGGACTAGGGAGAAGCAGTACTTC.

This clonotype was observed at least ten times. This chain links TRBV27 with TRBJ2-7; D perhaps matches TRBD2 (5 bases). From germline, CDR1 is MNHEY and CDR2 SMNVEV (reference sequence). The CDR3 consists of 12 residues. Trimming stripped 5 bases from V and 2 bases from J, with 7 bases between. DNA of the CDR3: TGTGCCAGCAGTCCCGGGACCTACGAGCAGTACTTC. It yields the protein CASSPGTYEQYF.

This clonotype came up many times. This CDR3 reads CASTRGLSGANVLTF. Here the CDR3 DNA reads TGTGCCAGCACACGAGGCCTCTCTGGGGCCAACGTCCTGACTTTC. The chain couples TRBV19 to TRBJ2-6, with D unresolved. The CDR3 runs 15 residues. The germline V and J ends were trimmed by 9 bases and 0 bases, with 12 bases remaining between them. CDR1 is LNHDA and CDR2 is SQIVND in the germline V gene (reference sequence).

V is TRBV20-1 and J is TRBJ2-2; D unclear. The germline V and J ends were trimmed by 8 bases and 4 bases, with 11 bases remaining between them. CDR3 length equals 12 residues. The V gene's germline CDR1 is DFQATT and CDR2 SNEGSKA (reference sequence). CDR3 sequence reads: CSTQLSTGELFF. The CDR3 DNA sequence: TGCAGTACCCAACTTTCCACCGGGGAGCTGTTTTTT.

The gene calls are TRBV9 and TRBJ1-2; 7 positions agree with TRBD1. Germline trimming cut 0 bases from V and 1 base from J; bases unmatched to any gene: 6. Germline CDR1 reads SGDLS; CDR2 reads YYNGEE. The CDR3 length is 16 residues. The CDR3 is CASSVEGQGVNYGYTF. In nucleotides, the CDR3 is TGTGCCAGCAGCGTAGAAGGTCAGGGGGTTAACTATGGCTACACCTTC.

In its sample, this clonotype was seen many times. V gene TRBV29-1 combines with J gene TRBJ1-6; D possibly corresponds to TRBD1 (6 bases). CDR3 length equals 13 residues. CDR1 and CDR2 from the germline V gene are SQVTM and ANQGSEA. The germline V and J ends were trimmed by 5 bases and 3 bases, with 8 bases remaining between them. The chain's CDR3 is CSVRGDYNSPLHF. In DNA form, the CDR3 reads TGCAGCGTTAGGGGGGACTATAATTCACCCCTCCACTTT.

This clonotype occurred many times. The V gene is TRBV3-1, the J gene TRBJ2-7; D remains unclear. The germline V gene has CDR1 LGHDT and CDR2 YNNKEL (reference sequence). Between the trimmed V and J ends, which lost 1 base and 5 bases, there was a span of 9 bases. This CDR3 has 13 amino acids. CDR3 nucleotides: TGTGCCAGCAGCCAAGTGGTCGAGGACGAGCAGTACTTC. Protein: CASSQVVEDEQYF.

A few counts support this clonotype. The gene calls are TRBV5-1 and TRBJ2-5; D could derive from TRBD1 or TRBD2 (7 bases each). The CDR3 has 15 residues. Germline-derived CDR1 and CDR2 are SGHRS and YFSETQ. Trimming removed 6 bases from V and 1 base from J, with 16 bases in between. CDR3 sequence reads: CASNQGRDSQETQYF. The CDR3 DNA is TGCGCCAGCAACCAAGGGAGGGACAGCCAAGAGACCCAGTACTTC.

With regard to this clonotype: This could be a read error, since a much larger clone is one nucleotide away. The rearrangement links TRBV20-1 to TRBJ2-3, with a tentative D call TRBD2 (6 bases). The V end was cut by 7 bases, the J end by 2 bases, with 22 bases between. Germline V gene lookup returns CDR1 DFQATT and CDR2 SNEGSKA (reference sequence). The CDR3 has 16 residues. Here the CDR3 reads CSVPNGGRGPTDTQYF. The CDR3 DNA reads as TGCAGTGTCCCTAACGGAGGGCGGGGTCCCACAGATACGCAGTATTTT.

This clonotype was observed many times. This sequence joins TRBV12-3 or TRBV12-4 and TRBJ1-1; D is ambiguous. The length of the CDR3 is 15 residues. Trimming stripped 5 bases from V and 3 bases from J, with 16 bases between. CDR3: CASSLTQAPYTEAFF. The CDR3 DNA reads TGTGCCAGCAGTCTAACCCAGGCCCCCTACACTGAAGCTTTCTTT.

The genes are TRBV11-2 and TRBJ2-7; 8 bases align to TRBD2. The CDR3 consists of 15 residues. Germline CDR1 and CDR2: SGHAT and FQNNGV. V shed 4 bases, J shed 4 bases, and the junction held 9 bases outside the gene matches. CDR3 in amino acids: CASSSRGTSLYEQYF. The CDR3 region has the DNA TGTGCCAGCAGCTCACGGGGGACTAGTCTTTACGAGCAGTACTTC.

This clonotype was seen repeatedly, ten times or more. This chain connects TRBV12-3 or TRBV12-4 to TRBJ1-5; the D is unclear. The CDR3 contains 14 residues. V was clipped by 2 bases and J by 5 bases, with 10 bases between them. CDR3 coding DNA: TGTGCCAGCAGTTTAATAGGGTCGGATCAGCCCCAGCATTTT. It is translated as CASSLIGSDQPQHF.